These 3 T cell receptor beta chains were all obtained from the same sample, sequenced in a study of cytomegalovirus exposure and HLA in healthy donors. PCR involved 60 Vbeta and 13 Jbeta primers. Some clones are missing from TCRdb's copy, which holds only in-frame ones; the method was immunoSEQ multiplex PCR. This table has some 110,000 clones, approximately 80% appearing once. The sample was PBMCs. All receptors derive from a woman between 25 and 40 years old in good health and CMV-seronegative.

This clone was detected only once. The chain carries TRBV6-1 and TRBJ2-7, with 13 bases matching TRBD2. The CDR3 is 15 residues long. The germline V gene encodes CDR1 MNHNS and CDR2 SASEGT. V was clipped by 3 bases and J by 3 bases; unmatched bases: 2. CDR3: CASSEGLAGNYEQYF. DNA for the CDR3: TGTGCCAGCAGTGAGGGACTAGCGGGGAACTACGAGCAGTACTTC.

The V and J genes are TRBV7-2 and TRBJ2-3; maybe TRBD1 (5 bases). This CDR3 is built from 13 residues. Germline CDR1 reads SGHTA; CDR2 reads FQGNSA. Between the trimmed V and J ends, which lost 5 bases and 4 bases, there was a span of 10 bases. The CDR3 region has the DNA TGTGCCAGCAGCCCCACACAGGCAGATACGCAGTATTTT. It encodes CASSPTQADTQYF.

The rearrangement joins TRBV5-4 to TRBJ2-5; 15 bases agree with TRBD2. The end of the DNA aligns better with TRBJ2-7, so the J call may be wrong. The V gene's germline CDR1 is SGHNT and CDR2 YYREEE (reference sequence). The CDR3 contains 15 residues. The CDR3 sequence is CASSSGLAGGAEQYF. In DNA form, the CDR3 reads TGTGCCAGCAGCTCGGGACTAGCGGGAGGAGCCGAGCAGTACTTC.